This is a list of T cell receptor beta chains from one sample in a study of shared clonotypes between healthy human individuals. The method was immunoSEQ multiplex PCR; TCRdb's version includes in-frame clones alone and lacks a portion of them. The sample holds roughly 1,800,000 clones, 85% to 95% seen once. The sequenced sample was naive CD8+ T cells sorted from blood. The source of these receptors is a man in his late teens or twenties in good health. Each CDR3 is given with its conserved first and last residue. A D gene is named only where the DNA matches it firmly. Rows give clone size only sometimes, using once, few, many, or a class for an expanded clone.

cdr3_nt: TGCGCCAGCAGCCCACTATCTTGGCACAATGAGCAGTTCTTC
cdr3_aa: CASSPLSWHNEQFF
clone_size: -
d_call: -
j_call: TRBJ2-1
v_call: TRBV4-3

cdr3_nt: TGTGCCAGCAGCTTAGCGGACAGGGGGAGGCACACCGGGGAGCTGTTTTTT
cdr3_aa: CASSLADRGRHTGELFF
clone_size: -
d_call: TRBD1
j_call: TRBJ2-2
v_call: TRBV7-9

cdr3_nt: TGTGCCAGCAGCTTGGGGGGCGTCTACGAGCAGTACTTC
cdr3_aa: CASSLGGVYEQYF
clone_size: -
d_call: -
j_call: TRBJ2-7
v_call: TRBV5-6

cdr3_nt: TGCGCCAGCAGTGAGTACCAATGGGGATCCAACACCGGGGAGCTGTTTTTT
cdr3_aa: CASSEYQWGSNTGELFF
clone_size: -
d_call: -
j_call: TRBJ2-2
v_call: TRBV10-2

cdr3_nt: TGTGCCAGCAGCTTAGCGCCTCAAGGAGTTGAGCAGTACTTC
cdr3_aa: CASSLAPQGVEQYF
clone_size: -
d_call: -
j_call: TRBJ2-7
v_call: TRBV7-9

cdr3_nt: TGCGCCAGCAGCCTTGCAGGGAGTGAAAAACTGTTTTTT
cdr3_aa: CASSLAGSEKLFF
clone_size: -
d_call: -
j_call: TRBJ1-4
v_call: TRBV4-1

cdr3_nt: TGCGCCAGCAGCCTCCTTTCAGGGGGAGGAGGGCAGTACTTC
cdr3_aa: CASSLLSGGGGQYF
clone_size: once
d_call: -
j_call: TRBJ2-7
v_call: TRBV5-1

cdr3_nt: TGTGCCAGCAGCCAGGCGACAGGAGGGCGAAACACCATATATTTT
cdr3_aa: CASSQATGGRNTIYF
clone_size: -
d_call: -
j_call: TRBJ1-3
v_call: TRBV7-9

cdr3_nt: TGTGCCAGTAGTATAGTTCCTAACTATGGCTACACCTTC
cdr3_aa: CASSIVPNYGYTF
clone_size: -
d_call: -
j_call: TRBJ1-2
v_call: TRBV19

cdr3_nt: TGTGCCAGCAGCGTAGGGGGCGATTGGGCCTACGAGCAGTACTTC
cdr3_aa: CASSVGGDWAYEQYF
clone_size: -
d_call: TRBD1
j_call: TRBJ2-7
v_call: TRBV2

cdr3_nt: TGCAGCGTTGAAGTTTTGGCTAGCGGACTCTACGAGCAGTACTTC
cdr3_aa: CSVEVLASGLYEQYF
clone_size: -
d_call: TRBD2
j_call: TRBJ2-7
v_call: TRBV29-1

cdr3_nt: TGTGCCAGCAGTGTAGGCCCCATGAACGAGCAGTACTTC
cdr3_aa: CASSVGPMNEQYF
clone_size: -
d_call: -
j_call: TRBJ2-7
v_call: TRBV6-1

cdr3_nt: TGTGCCAGCAGCCGAGTGAGACAAGAGACCCAGTACTTC
cdr3_aa: CASSRVRQETQYF
clone_size: -
d_call: -
j_call: TRBJ2-5
v_call: TRBV11-2

cdr3_nt: TGTGCCAGCGGTTTCCTGGGACAGGGGGCCTACGAGCAGTACTTC
cdr3_aa: CASGFLGQGAYEQYF
clone_size: -
d_call: TRBD1
j_call: TRBJ2-7
v_call: TRBV27

cdr3_nt: TGTGCCAGCCGCAATTTTCGGGGGACAGGCTACAATGAGCAGTTCTTC
cdr3_aa: CASRNFRGTGYNEQFF
clone_size: -
d_call: TRBD1
j_call: TRBJ2-1
v_call: TRBV27

cdr3_nt: TGCGCCAGCACCCTTGGACAGGGGACATACGAGCAGTACTTC
cdr3_aa: CASTLGQGTYEQYF
clone_size: -
d_call: TRBD1
j_call: TRBJ2-7
v_call: TRBV5-1

cdr3_nt: TGCGCCAGCAGCACGGGGCCGGGGGATTCCTACAATGAGCAGTTCTTC
cdr3_aa: CASSTGPGDSYNEQFF
clone_size: -
d_call: -
j_call: TRBJ2-1
v_call: TRBV10-1

cdr3_nt: TGTGCCAGCAGCTTAGGGGGGATCCCCCTCGAGCAGTACTTC
cdr3_aa: CASSLGGIPLEQYF
clone_size: -
d_call: -
j_call: TRBJ2-7
v_call: TRBV5-5

cdr3_nt: TGTGCCAGCAGTTTAAGGGCGGAGGGCCCAGAGCAGTACTTC
cdr3_aa: CASSLRAEGPEQYF
clone_size: -
d_call: -
j_call: TRBJ2-7
v_call: TRBV28

cdr3_nt: TGTGCCAGCAGTGATGTCTACGAGCAGTACTTC
cdr3_aa: CASSDVYEQYF
clone_size: -
d_call: -
j_call: TRBJ2-7
v_call: TRBV2

cdr3_nt: TGTGCCAGCAGTCCTAACCCAGAGGACGAGCAGTACTTC
cdr3_aa: CASSPNPEDEQYF
clone_size: -
d_call: -
j_call: TRBJ2-7
v_call: TRBV28

cdr3_nt: TGCGCCAGCAGCCAAGATCCGGGGGCGGGCACTGAAGCTTTCTTT
cdr3_aa: CASSQDPGAGTEAFF
clone_size: -
d_call: -
j_call: TRBJ1-1
v_call: TRBV4-1

cdr3_nt: TGTGCCAGCAGCCCAAGGGGGGCTGAAGCTTTCTTT
cdr3_aa: CASSPRGAEAFF
clone_size: -
d_call: -
j_call: TRBJ1-1
v_call: TRBV7-6

cdr3_nt: TGTGCCAGCAGCTTCGTGTCAGGGCTAAACACAGATACGCAGTATTTT
cdr3_aa: CASSFVSGLNTDTQYF
clone_size: -
d_call: -
j_call: TRBJ2-3
v_call: TRBV11-2

cdr3_nt: TGTGCCAGCAGCTGGGGGACCGCCATGAACACTGAAGCTTTCTTT
cdr3_aa: CASSWGTAMNTEAFF
clone_size: -
d_call: -
j_call: TRBJ1-1
v_call: TRBV5-6

cdr3_nt: TGCGCCAGCAGCCAAGATCAGAGGACTAGCGGGACGGCCTCGGAGACCCAGTACTTC
cdr3_aa: CASSQDQRTSGTASETQYF
clone_size: -
d_call: TRBD2
j_call: TRBJ2-5
v_call: TRBV4-3

cdr3_nt: TGTGCCAGCAGCTCCGGGCCTTCCACAGATACGCAGTATTTT
cdr3_aa: CASSSGPSTDTQYF
clone_size: -
d_call: -
j_call: TRBJ2-3
v_call: TRBV2

cdr3_nt: TGTGCCAGCAGCTTAGACCGGGGGGGCCCCTACAATGAGCAGTTCTTC
cdr3_aa: CASSLDRGGPYNEQFF
clone_size: -
d_call: TRBD2
j_call: TRBJ2-1
v_call: TRBV7-2

cdr3_nt: TGCGCCAGCAGCGACAATGCCACTAGCGGCCCCTACAATGAGCAGTTCTTC
cdr3_aa: CASSDNATSGPYNEQFF
clone_size: -
d_call: TRBD2
j_call: TRBJ2-1
v_call: TRBV5-1

cdr3_nt: TGCGCCAGCAGCCAAGATCCAGGGACCCCAGTGGCGTACGAGCAGTACTTC
cdr3_aa: CASSQDPGTPVAYEQYF
clone_size: -
d_call: -
j_call: TRBJ2-7
v_call: TRBV4-1

cdr3_nt: TGTGCCAGCAGCTTGGAGGGGCCTGGGACAGGGATAGAATATGGCTACACCTTC
cdr3_aa: CASSLEGPGTGIEYGYTF
clone_size: -
d_call: TRBD1
j_call: TRBJ1-2
v_call: TRBV5-4

cdr3_nt: TGTGCCAGCAGCTTGACTAGCGGGAGGTTCTACGAGCAGTACTTC
cdr3_aa: CASSLTSGRFYEQYF
clone_size: -
d_call: TRBD2
j_call: TRBJ2-7
v_call: TRBV13

cdr3_nt: TGTGCCAGCAGCTTAACGACCTCGAGCTCTGGAAACACCATATATTTT
cdr3_aa: CASSLTTSSSGNTIYF
clone_size: -
d_call: -
j_call: TRBJ1-3
v_call: TRBV7-9

cdr3_nt: TGCGCCAGCAGCCAAGTGGGTAGTAGGCTCACTGAAGCTTTCTTT
cdr3_aa: CASSQVGSRLTEAFF
clone_size: -
d_call: -
j_call: TRBJ1-1
v_call: TRBV4-1

cdr3_nt: TGCGCCAGCAGCCAAGGTACAGGGACGGAGCCCCAGCATTTT
cdr3_aa: CASSQGTGTEPQHF
clone_size: -
d_call: -
j_call: TRBJ1-5
v_call: TRBV4-1

cdr3_nt: TGTGCCATCAGTGACTTCCAAGAGACCCAGTACTTC
cdr3_aa: CAISDFQETQYF
clone_size: few
d_call: -
j_call: TRBJ2-5
v_call: TRBV10-3

cdr3_nt: TGCGCCAGCAACGCGGGATCCTACGAGCAGCACTTC
cdr3_aa: CASNAGSYEQHF
clone_size: -
d_call: -
j_call: TRBJ2-7
v_call: TRBV5-1

cdr3_nt: TGTGCCAGCAGCTTAGCATATTCATATATGAACACTGAAGCTTTCTTT
cdr3_aa: CASSLAYSYMNTEAFF
clone_size: -
d_call: -
j_call: TRBJ1-1
v_call: TRBV7-9

cdr3_nt: TGTGCCAGCAGCGCGACAGGGGTTGAGCAGTTCTTC
cdr3_aa: CASSATGVEQFF
clone_size: -
d_call: TRBD1
j_call: TRBJ2-1
v_call: TRBV9

cdr3_nt: TGCGCCAGCAGCCAAGGACCCAGGGAAGGGGAGACCCAGTACTTC
cdr3_aa: CASSQGPREGETQYF
clone_size: once
d_call: -
j_call: TRBJ2-5
v_call: TRBV4-1

cdr3_nt: TGTGCCAGCAGTCCGGGACTAGCGGGAGGGAGCTCCTACGAGCAGTACTTC
cdr3_aa: CASSPGLAGGSSYEQYF
clone_size: -
d_call: TRBD2
j_call: TRBJ2-7
v_call: TRBV27

cdr3_nt: TGTGCCAGCAGCCCCAGCTCCGGACAGGTACAGCCCCAGCATTTT
cdr3_aa: CASSPSSGQVQPQHF
clone_size: -
d_call: TRBD1
j_call: TRBJ1-5
v_call: TRBV5-8

cdr3_nt: TGCGCCAGCAGCCAGGTTAGGGGGAGCCACTACGAGCAGTACTTC
cdr3_aa: CASSQVRGSHYEQYF
clone_size: -
d_call: -
j_call: TRBJ2-7
v_call: TRBV10-2

cdr3_nt: TGTGCCAGCAGCTGGGGGGGACAACCCAATCAGCCCCAGCATTTT
cdr3_aa: CASSWGGQPNQPQHF
clone_size: -
d_call: -
j_call: TRBJ1-5
v_call: TRBV5-6

cdr3_nt: TGTGCCAGCAGTGAGGACCAAGCGGGGGGTGCCTACAATGAGCAGTTCTTC
cdr3_aa: CASSEDQAGGAYNEQFF
clone_size: -
d_call: TRBD2
j_call: TRBJ2-1
v_call: TRBV2

cdr3_nt: TGCGCCAGCAGCCAAGTGGGGAGGACCCAGTACTTC
cdr3_aa: CASSQVGRTQYF
clone_size: -
d_call: -
j_call: TRBJ2-5
v_call: TRBV4-1

cdr3_nt: TGCGCCAGCAGTGCGGGACTTCTCTCCAATGAGCAGTTCTTC
cdr3_aa: CASSAGLLSNEQFF
clone_size: -
d_call: -
j_call: TRBJ2-1
v_call: TRBV10-2

cdr3_nt: TGTGCCAGCAGCTTGTCGACAGGCTACGAGCAGTACTTC
cdr3_aa: CASSLSTGYEQYF
clone_size: -
d_call: -
j_call: TRBJ2-7
v_call: TRBV5-4

cdr3_nt: TGCAGCGTGGATGCTGCGAATGGCTACACCTTC
cdr3_aa: CSVDAANGYTF
clone_size: -
d_call: -
j_call: TRBJ1-2
v_call: TRBV29-1

cdr3_nt: TGTGCCAGTAGTATTCCTATCACCGGGGAGCTGTTTTTT
cdr3_aa: CASSIPITGELFF
clone_size: once
d_call: -
j_call: TRBJ2-2
v_call: TRBV19

cdr3_nt: TGCAGCGTTGTAGGCCAGGGGAATGGAAACACCATATATTTT
cdr3_aa: CSVVGQGNGNTIYF
clone_size: -
d_call: -
j_call: TRBJ1-3
v_call: TRBV29-1

cdr3_nt: TGTGCCTGGGCAGCGGGGGCTGAGAATCAGCCCCAGCATTTT
cdr3_aa: CAWAAGAENQPQHF
clone_size: -
d_call: -
j_call: TRBJ1-5
v_call: TRBV30

cdr3_nt: TGTGCCTGGACCCCGACGGAGGGGGGCCCTGGGGCCAACGTCCTGACTTTC
cdr3_aa: CAWTPTEGGPGANVLTF
clone_size: -
d_call: -
j_call: TRBJ2-6
v_call: TRBV30